This T cell receptor (beta chain) was found in a study of breast tumors, draining lymph nodes, adjacent tissues. Overall study results and limits: Compared with lymph nodes, tumors were less diverse; compared with nontumor tissue, more. Findings are consistent with lymph node origin and intratumoral expansion of most tumor T cells.

TCRdb re-analysed the multiplex PCR reads in MiXCR, keeping a single row per CDR3 protein. This table has about 140,000 distinct CDR3 sequences, about 30% appearing once. This clonotype was detected ten times or more. The antigen is unknown. Breast cancer patients provided tissue from their axillary draining lymph nodes. CDR3 size: 16 residues. The V and J ends lost 4 bases and 2 bases respectively, with 15 bases between them. In germline, CDR1 is MNHNS, CDR2 SASEGT. Source material: axillary lymph node tissue. The chain joins TRBV6-1 to TRBJ1-5; a weak D match, TRBD1 (6 bases). The TCR was taken from a female donor with breast cancer. Some clones in this sample may be carry-over from other donors' samples. The CDR3 sequence is CASSGGARGGNQPQHF. The CDR3 DNA follows: TGTGCCAGCAGTGGGGGAGCCAGGGGAGGCAATCAGCCCCAGCATTTT.